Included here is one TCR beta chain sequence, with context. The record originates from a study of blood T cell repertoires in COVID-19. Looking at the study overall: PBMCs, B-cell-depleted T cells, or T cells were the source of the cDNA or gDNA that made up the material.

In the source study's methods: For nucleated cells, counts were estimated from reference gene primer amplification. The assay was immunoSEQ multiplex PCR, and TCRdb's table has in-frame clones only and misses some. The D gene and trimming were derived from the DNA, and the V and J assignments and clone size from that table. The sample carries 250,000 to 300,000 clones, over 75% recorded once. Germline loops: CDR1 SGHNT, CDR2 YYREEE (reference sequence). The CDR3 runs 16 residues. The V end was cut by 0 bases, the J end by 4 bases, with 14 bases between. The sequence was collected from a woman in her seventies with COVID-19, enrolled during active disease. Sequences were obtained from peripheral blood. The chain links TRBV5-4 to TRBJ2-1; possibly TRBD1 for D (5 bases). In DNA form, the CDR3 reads TGTGCCAGCAGCTTGGTGGGCAGGGCCATGTACAATGAGCAGTTCTTC. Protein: CASSLVGRAMYNEQFF.